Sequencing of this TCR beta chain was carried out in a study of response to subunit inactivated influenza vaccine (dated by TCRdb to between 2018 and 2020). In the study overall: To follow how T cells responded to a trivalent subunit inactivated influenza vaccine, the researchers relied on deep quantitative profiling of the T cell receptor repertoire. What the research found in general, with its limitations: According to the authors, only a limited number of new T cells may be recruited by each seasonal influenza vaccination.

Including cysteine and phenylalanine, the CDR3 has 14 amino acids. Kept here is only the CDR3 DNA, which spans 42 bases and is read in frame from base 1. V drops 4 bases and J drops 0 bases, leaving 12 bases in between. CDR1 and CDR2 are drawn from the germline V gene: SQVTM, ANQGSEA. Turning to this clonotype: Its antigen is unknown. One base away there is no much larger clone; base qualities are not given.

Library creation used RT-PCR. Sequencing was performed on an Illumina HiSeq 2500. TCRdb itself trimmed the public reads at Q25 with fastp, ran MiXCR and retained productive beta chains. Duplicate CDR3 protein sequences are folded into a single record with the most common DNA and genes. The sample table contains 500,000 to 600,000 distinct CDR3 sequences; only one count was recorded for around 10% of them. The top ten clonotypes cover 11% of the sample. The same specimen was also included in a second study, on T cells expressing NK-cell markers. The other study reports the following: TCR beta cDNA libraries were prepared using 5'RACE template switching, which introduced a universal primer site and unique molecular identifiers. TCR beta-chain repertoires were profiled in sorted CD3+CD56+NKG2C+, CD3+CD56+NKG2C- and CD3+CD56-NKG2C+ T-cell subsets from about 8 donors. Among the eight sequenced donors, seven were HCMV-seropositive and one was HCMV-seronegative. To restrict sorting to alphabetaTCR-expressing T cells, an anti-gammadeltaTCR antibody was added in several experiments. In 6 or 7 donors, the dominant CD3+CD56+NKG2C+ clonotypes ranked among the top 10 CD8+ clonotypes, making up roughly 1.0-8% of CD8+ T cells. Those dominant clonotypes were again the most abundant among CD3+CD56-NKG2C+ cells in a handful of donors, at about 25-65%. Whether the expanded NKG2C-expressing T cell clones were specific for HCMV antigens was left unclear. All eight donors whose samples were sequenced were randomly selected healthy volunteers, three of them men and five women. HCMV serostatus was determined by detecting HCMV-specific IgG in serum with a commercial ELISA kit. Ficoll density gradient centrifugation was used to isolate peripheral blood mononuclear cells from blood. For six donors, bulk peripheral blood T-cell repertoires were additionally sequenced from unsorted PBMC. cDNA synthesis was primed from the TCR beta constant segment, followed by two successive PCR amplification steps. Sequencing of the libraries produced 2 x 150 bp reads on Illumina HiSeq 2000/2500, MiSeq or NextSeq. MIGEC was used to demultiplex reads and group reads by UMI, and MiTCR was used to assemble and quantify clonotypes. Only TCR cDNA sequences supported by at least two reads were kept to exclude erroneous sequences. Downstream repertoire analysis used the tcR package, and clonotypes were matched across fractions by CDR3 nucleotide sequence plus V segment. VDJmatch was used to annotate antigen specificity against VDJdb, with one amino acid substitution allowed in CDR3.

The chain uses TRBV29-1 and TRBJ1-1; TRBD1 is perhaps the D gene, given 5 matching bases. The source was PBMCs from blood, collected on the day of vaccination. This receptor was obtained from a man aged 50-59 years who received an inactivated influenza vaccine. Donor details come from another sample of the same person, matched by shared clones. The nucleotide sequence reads TGCAGCGTTGCTCCCGGGACGGTGAACACTGAAGCTTTCTTT. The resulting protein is CSVAPGTVNTEAFF.